The 9 T cell receptor beta chains presented below share a single source sample, sequenced in a study of identical twins. TCRdb reprocessed the 5' RACE reads via MiXCR and lists one record per CDR3 protein. The repertoire holds hundreds of thousands of distinct CDR3 sequences, with more than 8% as singletons. Another study also made use of these data, one on yellow fever vaccine responses in identical twins.

Material: CD8+ T cells sorted from blood. These receptors were collected from a woman in her late teens or twenties in good health.

This sequence joins TRBV9 and TRBJ2-5, with 11 nucleotides matching TRBD2. V shed 3 bases and J 5 bases; nucleotides not matched to a gene: 6. Germline V gives CDR1 SGDLS, CDR2 YYNGEE. The CDR3 is made up of 15 amino acids. The CDR3 loop is CASSETSGGGETQYF. Written as DNA, the CDR3 is TGTGCCAGCAGCGAAACTAGCGGGGGCGGGGAGACCCAGTACTTC.

This clonotype has ten or more counts. The J gene is TRBJ2-2, the V gene TRBV5-1, with D maybe TRBD1 (6 bases). The germline gives CDR1 SGHRS, CDR2 YFSETQ. V lost 0 bases to trimming and J lost 4 bases, with 19 bases between them. The CDR3 is 18 amino acids. This CDR3 is CASSLELTGIRGTGELFF. The CDR3, as DNA: TGCGCCAGCAGCTTGGAACTGACAGGAATCAGAGGCACCGGGGAGCTGTTTTTT.

This clonotype was detected ten times or more. This chain joins TRBV29-1 and TRBJ2-5; 9 positions match TRBD2. CDR1 is SQVTM and CDR2 is ANQGSEA in the germline V gene. The CDR3 runs to 17 residues. J gave up 2 bases and V 2 bases, and 12 bases lay outside the gene matches. The CDR3 DNA reads as TGCAGCGTTGAACTCTACGGGACTAGCTACATTCAAGAGACCCAGTACTTC. It translates to CSVELYGTSYIQETQYF.

Concerning this clonotype: Since a much larger clone is just one base distant, this may be a read error. The chain carries TRBV7-9 and TRBJ1-1; D is undetermined. Germline V CDR1 and CDR2: SEHNR, FQNEAQ (reference sequence). Trimming took off 5 bases at V and 5 bases at J, with 12 bases between the two ends. This CDR3 has 13 residues. CDR3 in amino acids: CASSVVARTEAFF. The CDR3, as DNA: TGTGCCAGCAGCGTAGTGGCGAGAACTGAAGCTTTCTTT.

The V and J genes are TRBV7-2 and TRBJ2-2; TRBD1 might be the D (5 bases). The germline gives CDR1 SGHTA, CDR2 FQGNSA. The CDR3 has 16 amino acids. V lost 5 bases, J lost 3 bases, and 16 bases lay in between. This CDR3 reads CASSVKLTVYTGELFF. CDR3 sequence (DNA): TGTGCCAGCAGCGTAAAACTGACAGTATACACCGGGGAGCTGTTTTTT.

This clonotype came up many times. V gene TRBV7-2 combines with J gene TRBJ2-2; D ambiguous. Trimming removed 7 bases from V and 0 bases from J, with 15 bases in between. The CDR3 has 16 residues. The germline CDR1 and CDR2 sequences are SGHTA and FQGNSA. The CDR3 region has the DNA TGTGCCAGCAACGCAATGGTGGCCGCGAACACCGGGGAGCTGTTTTTT. Its protein is CASNAMVAANTGELFF.

This clonotype was seen repeatedly, ten times or more. The chain employs TRBV7-2 and TRBJ1-1; tentatively, D is TRBD1 (5 bases). The CDR3 loop spans 14 amino acids. Germline V gene data show CDR1 as SGHTA and CDR2 as FQGNSA. V was clipped by 5 bases and J by 5 bases, with 15 bases between them. The CDR3: CASSPRTLPTEAFF. The CDR3 region has the DNA TGTGCCAGCAGCCCCCGGACACTCCCAACTGAAGCTTTCTTT. Full variable domain (remainder filled in from reference TRBV7-2 and TRBJ1-1): GAGVSQSPSNKVTEKGKDVELRCDPISGHTALYWYRQSLGQGLEFLIYFQGNSAPDKSGLPSDRFSAERTGGSVSTLTIQRTQQEDSAVYLCASSPRTLPTEAFFGQGTRLTVV.

This clonotype was seen more than once but under ten times. J is TRBJ1-5 and V is TRBV12-3 or TRBV12-4; D perhaps matches TRBD1 (5 bases). This CDR3 region has 12 residues. V was trimmed by 6 bases and J by 6 bases, leaving 9 bases between them. The CDR3 is CASSRVGQPQHF. The CDR3 nucleotides read TGTGCCAGCAGCAGGGTTGGTCAGCCCCAGCATTTT.

The V gene is TRBV29-1, the J gene TRBJ2-5, with D maybe TRBD1 (6 bases). The V end was cut by 5 bases, the J end by 1 base, with 11 bases between. Germline assignment: CDR1 SQVTM and CDR2 ANQGSEA. The CDR3 has 13 residues. The CDR3 DNA is TGCAGCGTTACAGGGATAGTCCAAGAGACCCAGTACTTC. This sequence encodes CSVTGIVQETQYF. The full variable domain, in which reference TRBV29-1 and TRBJ2-5 provide the parts outside the CDR3, is SAVISQKPSRDICQRGTSLTIQCQVDSQVTMMFWYRQQPGQSLTLIATANQGSEATYESGFVIDKFPISRPNLTFSTLTVSNMSPEDSSIYLCSVTGIVQETQYFGPGTRLLVL.